This T cell receptor (beta chain) came from a study of blood T cells in healthy people across ages. Study-wide results and caveats: Aged donors had fewer naive CD4+ cells and lower diversity than long-lived donors.

Through a sample-barcoded 5' primer and a J-beta primer mix, a second PCR was run for roughly 7 to 11 cycles. TCRdb processed the 5' RACE reads anew with MiXCR; each CDR3 protein has one entry. The data contain around 1.1 million distinct CDR3 sequences, 35% to 40% of them singletons. A word on this clonotype: The antigen remains undetermined.

The V segment lost 1 base and the J segment 5 bases; nucleotides outside the gene matches: 5. Germline CDR1 and CDR2: SNHLY and FYNNEI. The CDR3 spans 15 residues. Material: blood. This TCR came from a man aged 18 to 35 in good health. The rearrangement joins TRBV2 to TRBJ1-5, with 7 bases lining up with TRBD1. This CDR3 reads CASSEDRGGHQPQHF. The CDR3 DNA reads as TGTGCCAGCAGTGAAGACAGGGGCGGACATCAGCCCCAGCATTTT.